This T cell receptor (beta chain) was recorded in a study of beta chain features in type 1 diabetes. Looking at the study overall: Sorted cell examination encompassed approximately 98,000,000 cells across all samples.

After removal of 1 base from V and 3 bases from J, the junction contained 6 bases not matched to a gene. This CDR3 has 16 amino acids. Germline V CDR1 and CDR2: MGHRA, YSYEKL. Findings of the study overall: TCRB CDR3 length was moderately but significantly reduced in all four CD4+ subsets of Type 1 diabetes patients. PCR may have favored shorter templates equally in patients and controls.

Expressed TCRB transcripts were sequenced, since all the RNA that had been isolated was reverse transcribed. Data came from immunoSEQ multiplex PCR; TCRdb stores just in-frame clones and leaves some out. The data hold about 250,000 clones, with 11% observed a single time. For this clone: Its antigen is not known.

This receptor was identified in a man aged 25 to 40 with type 1 diabetes. The V and J genes are TRBV4-1 and TRBJ1-2, with 9 bases fitting TRBD1. Sample: naive CD4+ T cells from blood. The CDR3 DNA reads TGCGCCAGCAGCCAAGGGACAGGGGTCACATACTATGGCTACACCTTC. Encoded protein: CASSQGTGVTYYGYTF.